This T cell receptor (beta chain) was captured in a study of cytomegalovirus exposure and HLA in healthy donors. Study-wide points: Serostatus for CMV was the only available immune exposure information. According to the study, 160 or so TCR beta chains were cytomegalovirus-associated.

Concerning this clone: The target antigen is unknown.

Germline V gene sequence: CDR1 SEHNR, CDR2 FQNEAQ (reference sequence). CDR3 length: 15 residues. Trimming shortened V by 5 bases and J by 3 bases, and 16 bases separated the two germline ends. Primers included in the PCR were 60 Vbeta and 13 Jbeta primers. The method was immunoSEQ multiplex PCR; TCRdb's version includes in-frame clones alone and lacks a portion of them. The profile shows approximately 100,000 clones, more than 60% of them singletons. The sequence derives from a woman aged 45-59 years in good health and CMV-seropositive. Material: PBMCs. The chain combines TRBV7-9 with TRBJ1-1; a weak D match, TRBD1 (6 bases). In nucleotides, the CDR3 is TGTGCCAGCAGCCAACAACAGGGACCCCACACTGAAGCTTTCTTT. This gives the protein CASSQQQGPHTEAFF. Using reference TRBV7-9 and TRBJ1-1 for the parts outside the CDR3, the full variable domain is DTGVSQNPRHKITKRGQNVTFRCDPISEHNRLYWYRQTLGQGPEFLTYFQNEAQLEKSRLLSDRFSAERPKGSFSTLEIQRTEQGDSAMYLCASSQQQGPHTEAFFGQGTRLTVV.